A selection of T cell receptor beta chains follows, all from one sample in a study of blood T cells in healthy people across ages. TCRdb called the 5' RACE reads again in MiXCR, with one record for every CDR3 protein. This table holds about 1.6 million distinct CDR3 sequences, roughly a third found once. Material for sequencing was blood. The receptors shown here come from a woman in her thirties in good health. The CDR3 runs from the conserved cysteine through the conserved F or W. D genes are given only for firm matches. Where a row states a size, it is once, few, many or the class of an expanded clone; other rows omit it.

TGTGCCAGCAGCTCGCCGGGACTAGCCCCGGAGACCCAGTACTTC,CASSSPGLAPETQYF,TRBJ2-5,many,TRBD2,TRBV7-3
TGCAGCGTTGAAGGCCTAACAGGGTCTCGCACTGAAGCTTTCTTT,CSVEGLTGSRTEAFF,TRBJ1-1,few,.,TRBV29-1
TGTGCCAGCAGGGAACCCCCAGGGAACACTGAAGCTTTCTTT,CASREPPGNTEAFF,TRBJ1-1,once,.,TRBV7-9
TGTGCCAGCAGTTTCTCTAGGCTAGCGGGGGGATCCGAGACCCAGTACTTC,CASSFSRLAGGSETQYF,TRBJ2-5,few,TRBD2,TRBV28
TGCGCCAGCAGCTCCTCGACTACAGTCTACGAGCAGTACTTC,CASSSSTTVYEQYF,TRBJ2-7,.,.,TRBV5-1
TGTGCCATCAGTGAGTCAGGGGGTCCCCTCACAGATACGCAGTATTTT,CAISESGGPLTDTQYF,TRBJ2-3,few,.,TRBV10-3
TGCAGTGCTAGATCCGGGGGGCACACCGGGGAGCTGTTTTTT,CSARSGGHTGELFF,TRBJ2-2,.,.,TRBV20-1
TGCGCCACCGAACTAGCGGGAGTAGGCAATGAGCAGTTCTTC,CATELAGVGNEQFF,TRBJ2-1,.,TRBD2,TRBV10-2
TGCAGCGTTGGTGTGGGAACTAACTATGGCTACACCTTC,CSVGVGTNYGYTF,TRBJ1-2,.,.,TRBV29-1
TGTGCCAGCAGCCAAGATTCAGGGGCAAAGGTAAATGAGCAGTTCTTC,CASSQDSGAKVNEQFF,TRBJ2-1,few,.,TRBV3-1
TGTGCCAGCAGGTCCGGGACAGGGGGTGGCTACACCTTC,CASRSGTGGGYTF,TRBJ1-2,.,TRBD1,TRBV12-3/TRBV12-4
TGCGCCAGCAGTAGCGGGGCTCTCGCAGATACGCAGTATTTT,CASSSGALADTQYF,TRBJ2-3,.,TRBD2,TRBV5-1
TGTGCCTGGAGTGTTAGGACGGCCTCGCAGTATTTT,CAWSVRTASQYF,TRBJ2-3,few,.,TRBV30
TGTGCCAGCAGTCGGACAGGGGGGAGTTTAAACACCATATATTTT,CASSRTGGSLNTIYF,TRBJ1-3,.,TRBD1,TRBV12-3/TRBV12-4
TGCAGTGCCCCCCCCCCTCGCACAGATACGCAGTATTTT,CSAPPPRTDTQYF,TRBJ2-3,few,.,TRBV20-1
TGTGCCATCAGTGAGGTCACTGGGGCCGGGGAGCTGTTTTTT,CAISEVTGAGELFF,TRBJ2-2,many,.,TRBV10-3
TGTGCCAGCAGTTCGCGCGGACGCGGGGGGCAGCCCCAGCATTTT,CASSSRGRGGQPQHF,TRBJ1-5,.,.,TRBV6-2/TRBV6-3
TGTGCCAGCAGTTTATTACCTTTAGGCGGTGGGGGGAGCAATCAGCCCCAGCATTTT,CASSLLPLGGGGSNQPQHF,TRBJ1-5,.,.,TRBV12-3/TRBV12-4
TGCAGTGCTCAGGGACAGAAAGAGACCCAGTACTTC,CSAQGQKETQYF,TRBJ2-5,many,TRBD1,TRBV20-1
TGTGCCAGCAGCCCACAGGGACAGGGCTCCTACGAGCAGTACTTC,CASSPQGQGSYEQYF,TRBJ2-7,.,TRBD1,TRBV9
TGTGCCAGCAGTTCGGATCATGCCCGATGGGGCTACACCTTC,CASSSDHARWGYTF,TRBJ1-2,.,.,TRBV12-3/TRBV12-4
TGTGCCTGGAGTGTGGGCGGACAGGGCTATGGCTACACCTTC,CAWSVGGQGYGYTF,TRBJ1-2,.,TRBD1,TRBV30
TGTGCCATCAGTGACGCGGGACTAGCGCCTTACAATGAGCAGTTCTTC,CAISDAGLAPYNEQFF,TRBJ2-1,.,TRBD2,TRBV10-3
TGTGCCAGCAGGGGGGGGACGGATAGCAATCAGCCCCAGCATTTT,CASRGGTDSNQPQHF,TRBJ1-5,few,.,TRBV28
TGCGCCAGCAGCCAAGAGGGTACGGGGTCGCAGTATTTT,CASSQEGTGSQYF,TRBJ2-3,.,.,TRBV4-1
TGTGCCAGCAGTGATTGGACCCCCGGGGGAAATGAGCAGTTCTTC,CASSDWTPGGNEQFF,TRBJ2-1,.,.,TRBV12-3/TRBV12-4
TGCGCCAGCAGCCCCGACGGGCAGGGTAATATGCCCCAGCATTTT,CASSPDGQGNMPQHF,TRBJ1-5,.,.,TRBV5-1
TGCAGCGCCCCGATACTACTAGCCCGGAATGAGCAGTTCTTC,CSAPILLARNEQFF,TRBJ2-1,few,.,TRBV29-1
TGTGCCACCAAACTGGACCGCACAAATACGCAGTATTTT,CATKLDRTNTQYF,TRBJ2-3,few,.,TRBV15
TGTGCCAGCAACCTACAGCGGGGTAGCACAGATACGCTGTATTTT,CASNLQRGSTDTLYF,TRBJ2-3,.,TRBD2,TRBV7-2
TGTGCCAGCAGTTTATCGATGACAGGGAGAGGCACTAACTATGGCTACACCTTC,CASSLSMTGRGTNYGYTF,TRBJ1-2,.,TRBD1,TRBV27